This T cell receptor (beta chain) is drawn from a study of T cells in pancreatic ductal adenocarcinoma. Notes on the study in general: Tumor and blood clonality did not differ significantly, about 0.112 versus 0.072.

Here immunoSEQ multiplex PCR was the method, and the copy in TCRdb shows in-frame clones only, minus some. Of under 15,000 clones in the sample, 70% to 90% were seen once. Trimming took 0 bases from V and 6 from J, leaving 13 bases between them. Germline-derived CDR1 and CDR2 are SGHTS and YDEGEE. The CDR3 runs 14 residues. Concerning this clone: What it recognizes is unknown.

Selected pancreatic ductal adenocarcinoma patients had undergone surgery without neoadjuvant therapy. The rearrangement joins TRBV5-8 to TRBJ2-7; tentatively, D is TRBD1 (5 bases). The sequenced material came from PBMCs. The clonotype comes from a human donor with pancreatic ductal adenocarcinoma. In DNA form, the CDR3 reads TGTGCCAGCAGCTTGGAGACAGCTATTCCCGAGCAGTACTTC. This translates into CASSLETAIPEQYF.